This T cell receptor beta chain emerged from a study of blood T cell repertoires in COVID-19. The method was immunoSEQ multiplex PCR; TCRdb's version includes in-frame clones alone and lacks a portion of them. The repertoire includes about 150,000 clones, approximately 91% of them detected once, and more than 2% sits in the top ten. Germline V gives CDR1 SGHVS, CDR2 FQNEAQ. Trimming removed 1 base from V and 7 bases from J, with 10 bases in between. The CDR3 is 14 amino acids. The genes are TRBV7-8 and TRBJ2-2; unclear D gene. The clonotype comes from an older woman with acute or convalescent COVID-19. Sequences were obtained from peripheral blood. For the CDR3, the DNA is TGTGCCAGCAGCTTAGAATTTTCCAGCGGGGAGCTGTTTTTT. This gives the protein CASSLEFSSGELFF.